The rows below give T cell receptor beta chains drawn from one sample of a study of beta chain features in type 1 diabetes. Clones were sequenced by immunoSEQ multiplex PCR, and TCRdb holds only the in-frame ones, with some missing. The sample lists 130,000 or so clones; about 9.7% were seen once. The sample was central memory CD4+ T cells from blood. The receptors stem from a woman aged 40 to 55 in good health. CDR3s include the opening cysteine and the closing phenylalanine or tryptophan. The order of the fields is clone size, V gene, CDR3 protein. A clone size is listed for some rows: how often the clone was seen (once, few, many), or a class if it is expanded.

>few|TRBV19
CASSQFRTDSNTEAFF
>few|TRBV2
CASKGTGGSNQPQHF
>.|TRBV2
CASSEGKRGRALFDEQFF
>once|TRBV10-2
CASTRGEGETQYF
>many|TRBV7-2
CASRPGHWESQYF
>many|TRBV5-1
CASSISDRGLPREQYF
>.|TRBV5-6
CASLSETEAFF
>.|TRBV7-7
CASSSQQGETQYF
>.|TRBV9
CASSVARTAGEQETQYF
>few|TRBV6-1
CASSVGQGGEQFF
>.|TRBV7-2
CASSLRGLAGDSYEQYF
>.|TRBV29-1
CSVAISQGVGMNTEAFF
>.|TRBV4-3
CASSQDRTGPYYGYTF
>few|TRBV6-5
CASSYLDWGLGELFF
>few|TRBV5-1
CASRPTTGEQETQYF
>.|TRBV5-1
CASSRDRGLWPWGNIQYF
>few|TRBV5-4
CASSLGLSYNSPLHF
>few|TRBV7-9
CASSAPGTSANEQFF
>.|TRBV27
CASSDQLGTQVQYF
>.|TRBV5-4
CASSLGGVSGNTIYF
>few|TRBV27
CASSFESGPNQPQHF
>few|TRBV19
CASSAGTGGRIAKNIQYF
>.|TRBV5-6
CASSWGRGNRGGYTF
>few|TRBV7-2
CASSEQGNQPQHF
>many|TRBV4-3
CASSPYAGTVGNYGYTF
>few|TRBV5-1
CASSDLAGGSYNEQFF
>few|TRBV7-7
CASSFRDRGLVKLFF
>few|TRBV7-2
CASSPFTDTQYF
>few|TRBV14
CASSQRQGDNYGYTF
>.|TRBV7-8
CASSPVGLGGYTF
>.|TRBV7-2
CASSLGQGVTGELFF
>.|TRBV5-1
CASGVQGSTNEKLFF
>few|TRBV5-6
CASSLSGTGFSYEQYF
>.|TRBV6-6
CASRGNTEAFF
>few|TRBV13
CASSLGQSYGYTF
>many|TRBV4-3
CASSQLGLAVQYF
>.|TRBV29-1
CSVADRGRGNTEAFF